Below, 24 T cell receptor beta chains from the same sample are listed, as sequenced in a study of blood T cell repertoires in COVID-19. Sequencing was performed with immunoSEQ multiplex PCR; in TCRdb, only in-frame clones are kept and a portion is missing. The table records approximately 120,000 clones, roughly 90% of them present only once. The source material was peripheral blood. Every receptor here comes from a human donor with acute or convalescent COVID-19. The donor label of this sample is uncertain.

The chain recombines TRBV7-3 with TRBJ1-2; 7 nucleotides match TRBD1. From germline, CDR1 is SGHTA and CDR2 FQGTGA. J lost 3 bases, V lost 5 bases, and 9 bases had no gene match. This CDR3 is built from 15 residues. The CDR3 DNA reads as TGTGCCAGCAGCCCCATGGGTGACAGGGACTATGGCTACACCTTC. It translates to CASSPMGDRDYGYTF.

The chain is built from TRBV27 and TRBJ1-2; D might be TRBD1 (5 bases). The V end lost 6 bases, the J end lost 4 bases, and 15 bases lay between the germline ends. Germline lookup yields CDR1 MNHEY and CDR2 SMNVEV (reference sequence). The CDR3 is 14 residues long. The CDR3 spells CASRPSRGGYGYTF. The CDR3 nucleotides are TGTGCCAGCAGACCTTCTAGGGGTGGCTATGGCTACACCTTC.

The gene calls are TRBV19 and TRBJ2-6; a weak D match, TRBD1 (5 bases). The CDR3 is 13 residues long. Trimming took 9 bases from V and 7 from J, leaving 13 bases between them. CDR1 is LNHDA, CDR2 SQIVND, per germline (reference sequence). CDR3 sequence: CASKLRVANVLTF. The CDR3 DNA is TGTGCCAGCAAACTCAGGGTTGCCAACGTCCTGACTTTC.

The chain joins TRBV28 to TRBJ1-4; TRBD1 is a possible D gene (6 bases). The germline V gene encodes CDR1 MDHEN and CDR2 SYDVKM. V lost 6 bases and J lost 4, with 12 bases in between. The CDR3 is 14 residues long. The CDR3 loop reads CASSSGQFNEKLFF. As DNA, the CDR3 is TGTGCCAGCAGCTCCGGACAGTTTAATGAAAAACTGTTTTTT.

The J gene is TRBJ2-2, the V gene TRBV28, with 7 bases aligning to TRBD1. The CDR3 totals 18 residues. With V trimmed by 1 base and J by 5 bases, 13 bases remained unmatched. Germline CDR1 reads MDHEN; CDR2 reads SYDVKM. The CDR3 spells CASSLLPHRTGGTGELFF. CDR3 sequence (DNA): TGTGCCAGCAGTTTATTGCCCCACCGGACAGGTGGAACCGGGGAGCTGTTTTTT.

This chain uses TRBV2 with TRBJ1-6; D may be TRBD1 (5 bases). Germline assignment: CDR1 SNHLY and CDR2 FYNNEI. The CDR3 covers 19 residues. With 5 bases removed from V and 7 bases from J, the gap between germline ends came to 27 bases. This CDR3 reads CASSRREGSQSYKNSPLHF. Written as DNA, the CDR3 is TGTGCCAGCAGTCGCAGGGAGGGGAGCCAGAGTTATAAGAATTCACCCCTCCACTTT.

The CDR3 DNA follows: TGTGCCAGCAGACGACAAGCAGGGGTTGGAAACACCATATATTTT. Its protein is CASRRQAGVGNTIYF. This chain joins TRBV6-5 and TRBJ1-3; TRBD1 might be the D (6 bases). CDR1 and CDR2 from the germline V gene are MNHEY and SVGAGI. The CDR3 covers 15 residues. With 6 bases removed from V and 3 bases from J, the gap between germline ends came to 15 bases.

The chain combines TRBV29-1 with TRBJ1-1; 7 positions agree with TRBD1. CDR1 and CDR2 from the germline V gene are SQVTM and ANQGSEA. The V gene end was trimmed by 6 bases and the J gene end by 5 bases; junction bases not matched to a gene: 15. The CDR3 is made up of 15 amino acids. CDR3 coding DNA: TGCAGCGTGGGAGCGGCAGGGGGGTTGGGTACTGAAGCTTTCTTT. Protein product: CSVGAAGGLGTEAFF.

The CDR3: CASRIHRLREDGYTF. The CDR3 DNA reads TGTGCCAGCAGGATCCATCGCTTGAGGGAAGACGGCTACACCTTC. The chain uses TRBV6-5 and TRBJ1-2, with D hard to call. This CDR3 comprises 15 residues. The V end was cut by 6 bases, the J end by 8 bases, with 22 bases between. The germline V gene encodes CDR1 MNHEY and CDR2 SVGAGI.

The chain couples TRBV12-3 or TRBV12-4 to TRBJ1-4, with a possible D match to TRBD1 (6 bases). The CDR3 is 13 amino acids. Deletions cut 5 bases from V and 7 bases from J, with 11 bases between. The CDR3 nucleotides are TGTGCCAGCAGTGGACAGCGGGGTGAAAAACTGTTTTTT. Translating gives CASSGQRGEKLFF.

The chain joins TRBV25-1 to TRBJ2-5; the D is unclear. Germline values: CDR1 MGHDK, CDR2 SYGVNS. The CDR3 loop spans 14 amino acids. Trimming shortened V by 1 base and J by 5 bases, and 11 bases separated the two germline ends. CDR3 in amino acids: CASSEFGAGETQYF. DNA for the CDR3: TGTGCCAGCAGTGAATTCGGAGCCGGCGAGACCCAGTACTTC.

The rearrangement joins TRBV29-1 to TRBJ2-4, with 11 bases lining up with TRBD2. This CDR3 is built from 14 residues. Germline CDR1 is SQVTM and CDR2 is ANQGSEA. V lost 6 bases and J lost 8; bases outside the gene matches: 9. Here the CDR3 reads CSVVTSGAMDIQYF. CDR3 sequence (DNA): TGCAGCGTCGTGACTAGCGGGGCTATGGACATTCAGTACTTC.

This clone was observed a few times. This chain links TRBV7-2 with TRBJ2-7; D perhaps matches TRBD1 (5 bases). The germline gives CDR1 SGHTA, CDR2 FQGNSA. This CDR3 spans 14 amino acids. V dropped 3 bases and J dropped 3 bases, with 12 bases sitting between them. CDR3 nucleotide sequence: TGTGCCAGCAGCTTGGCAGGGAATGGCTACGAGCAGTACTTC. Amino acids: CASSLAGNGYEQYF.

This chain uses TRBV6-5 with TRBJ1-4; tentatively, D is TRBD1 (6 bases). The CDR3 is 14 residues long. Germline values: CDR1 MNHEY, CDR2 SVGAGI. V lost 3 bases, J lost 7 bases, and 12 bases lay in between. CDR3 coding DNA: TGTGCCAGCAGTTATCAGGGGCGTAGTGAAAAACTGTTTTTT. This sequence encodes CASSYQGRSEKLFF.

The chain joins TRBV18 to TRBJ2-7, with D possibly matching TRBD1 (6 bases). The CDR3 consists of 16 residues. Per germline, CDR1 KGHSH and CDR2 LQKENI. The germline V and J ends were trimmed by 5 bases and 1 base, with 18 bases remaining between them. The CDR3, as DNA: TGTGCCAGCTCATCCCTCTTTCACAGGGATTCCTACGAGCAGTACTTC. Its protein is CASSSLFHRDSYEQYF.

In nucleotides, the CDR3 is TGTGCCAGCAGGTGGCTACGGACAGGGGCCGGGGATACGCAGTATTTT. As protein: CASRWLRTGAGDTQYF. The chain carries TRBV28 and TRBJ2-3; 9 bases agree with TRBD1. The CDR3 sequence is 16 residues long. Looked up from germline, CDR1 is MDHEN and CDR2 is SYDVKM. The ends lost 6 bases at V and 6 bases at J; junction bases unmatched: 13.

V gene TRBV28 combines with J gene TRBJ2-7; D might be TRBD1 (6 bases). V was shortened by 3 bases and J by 2 bases, with 11 bases between the two germline ends. CDR3 length: 14 amino acids. Germline CDR1 and CDR2: MDHEN and SYDVKM. DNA of the CDR3: TGTGCCAGCAGTTTCCAGGGGCCCACCTACGAGCAGTACTTC. Translation gives CASSFQGPTYEQYF.

The count of this clone is one. The chain recombines TRBV7-2 with TRBJ1-4, with 7 bases matching TRBD1. CDR1 SGHTA and CDR2 FQGNSA come from the germline V gene. Unmatched junction bases numbered 6, after V lost 5 bases and J lost 3 bases. The CDR3 has 15 amino acids. The CDR3 is CASSNTGVSNEKLFF. As DNA, the CDR3 is TGTGCCAGCAGCAACACAGGGGTCTCTAATGAAAAACTGTTTTTT.

The chain is built from TRBV5-1 and TRBJ1-6; 7 nucleotides match TRBD1. This CDR3 is 19 amino acids long. J gave up 1 base and V 3 bases, and 13 bases lay outside the gene matches. Germline CDR1 SGHRS, CDR2 YFSETQ. CDR3 amino acids: CASSSTGRARGSYNSPLHF. The CDR3 DNA reads TGCGCCAGCAGCTCGACAGGGAGAGCCCGTGGGTCCTATAATTCACCCCTCCACTTT.

This chain connects TRBV5-6 to TRBJ2-1; TRBD2 aligns across 8 bases. The CDR3 is 17 residues long. V was clipped by 4 bases and J by 3 bases; unmatched bases: 12. Germline V gene data show CDR1 as SGHDT and CDR2 as YYEEEE. CDR3 amino acids: CASSGATSGVYYNEQFF. CDR3 nucleotide sequence: TGTGCCAGCAGCGGGGCCACTAGCGGAGTATACTACAATGAGCAGTTCTTC.

The V and J genes are TRBV6-2 or TRBV6-3 and TRBJ1-5; TRBD1 matches at 9 bases. Germline CDR1 MNHEY, CDR2 SVGEGT. J lost 3 bases, V lost 5 bases, and 5 bases had no gene match. The CDR3 covers 15 residues. The CDR3 loop is CASSAGQGVNQPQHF. The CDR3 DNA reads as TGTGCCAGCAGTGCGGGACAGGGAGTCAATCAGCCCCAGCATTTT.

CDR3 protein: CASSFGGETSQFF. The CDR3 nucleotides read TGTGCCAGCAGCTTTGGGGGGGAGACGTCGCAGTTCTTC. This chain links TRBV5-6 with TRBJ2-1; TRBD2 matches at 7 bases. Germline V gives CDR1 SGHDT, CDR2 YYEEEE. The CDR3 extends over 13 amino acids. V lost 2 bases, J lost 12 bases, and 8 bases stayed unmatched.

V is TRBV21-1 and J is TRBJ2-7; the table assigns TRBD1, which was not confirmed against the DNA. TRBV21-1 is classified as a pseudogene. CDR3 length: 16 residues. This CDR3 reads CASSLKVDRQRYEQYF. DNA for the CDR3: TGTGCCAGCAGCCTTAAGGTGGACAGGCAACGCTACGAGCAGTACTTC.

The J gene is TRBJ2-2, the V gene TRBV5-6, with D perhaps TRBD1 (5 bases). Trimming left V 1 base short and J 1 base short, with 11 bases between. Germline V gene sequence: CDR1 SGHDT, CDR2 YYEEEE. This CDR3 comprises 16 residues. For the CDR3, the DNA is TGTGCCAGCAGCTTGCATCAGGGTAGGAACACCGGGGAGCTGTTTTTT. Its protein product is CASSLHQGRNTGELFF.